The next 27 T cell receptor beta chains were all read from a single sample in a study of blood T cell repertoires in COVID-19. Sequencing used immunoSEQ multiplex PCR; TCRdb keeps in-frame clones, though not all of them. Of a few hundred thousand clones listed, about nine tenths are singletons. Sequenced: peripheral blood. The origin of the receptors is a man between 18 and 35 years old with active or convalescent COVID-19.

With respect to this clone: The same CDR3 also results from other DNA sequences found in this sample. The chain joins TRBV6-5 to TRBJ2-3, with D possibly being TRBD1 (6 bases). This CDR3 has 13 amino acids. V lost 7 bases to trimming and J lost 4 bases, with 12 bases between them. Germline CDR1 reads MNHEY; CDR2 reads SVGAGI. The CDR3 coding sequence is TGTGCCAGCAATACTGGGGGCGCAGATACGCAGTATTTT. Amino acids: CASNTGGADTQYF.

The V and J genes are TRBV7-3 and TRBJ2-1; D uncertain. Per the germline V gene, CDR1 is SGHTA and CDR2 is FQGTGA. With 5 bases removed from V and 0 bases from J, the gap between germline ends came to 11 bases. CDR3 length equals 15 residues. The CDR3 here is CASSPYHSSYNEQFF. For the CDR3, the DNA is TGTGCCAGCAGCCCCTACCATAGCTCCTACAATGAGCAGTTCTTC.

This chain joins TRBV27 and TRBJ1-5; 8 bases match TRBD1. Trimming took 8 bases from V and 6 from J; bases not matched to a gene: 9. The CDR3 totals 14 residues. The germline V gene encodes CDR1 MNHEY and CDR2 SMNVEV (reference sequence). CDR3 DNA: TGTGCCAGCCGCCAGACAGGGGTATTTCAGCCCCAGCATTTT. It encodes CASRQTGVFQPQHF.

This chain joins TRBV27 and TRBJ2-7, with 11 bases identical to TRBD1. Germline values: CDR1 MNHEY, CDR2 SMNVEV (reference sequence). Trimming took 2 bases from V and 7 from J; bases not matched to a gene: 1. The CDR3 loop spans 13 amino acids. The CDR3 is CASSLGTGGEQYF. CDR3 sequence (DNA): TGTGCCAGCAGTTTAGGGACAGGGGGGGAGCAGTACTTC.

The J gene is TRBJ2-1, the V gene TRBV1; the listed D gene, TRBD2, was not tested against the DNA. TRBV1 is labeled a pseudogene. The CDR3 spans 20 residues. For the CDR3, the DNA is TGCACCAGCAGCCAAGGGTTTAGCGGGAGCGGGGGCTCGCTACACAATGAGCAGTTCTTC. It yields the protein CTSSQGFSGSGGSLHNEQFF.

The gene calls are TRBV9 and TRBJ2-7; D perhaps matches TRBD1 (7 bases). V was clipped by 3 bases and J by 1 base, with 17 bases between them. Per the germline V gene, CDR1 is SGDLS and CDR2 is YYNGEE. The CDR3 is made up of 16 amino acids. The CDR3 region is CASSEGGGQLSYEQYF. CDR3 nucleotide sequence: TGTGCCAGCAGCGAAGGAGGGGGCCAACTTTCCTACGAGCAGTACTTC.

The rearrangement uses TRBV16 and TRBJ1-1; TRBD1 matches at 7 bases. The CDR3 is made up of 14 amino acids. V trimming: 0 bases; J trimming: 5 bases; junction bases outside the gene matches: 3. CDR1 is KGHSY and CDR2 is FQNENV in the germline V gene. The CDR3, as DNA: TGTGCCAGCAGCCAATCGTACAGGGGTACTGAAGCTTTCTTT. This encodes CASSQSYRGTEAFF.

Of note for this clone: The same CDR3 arises from other DNA sequences in this sample as well. This chain links TRBV6-5 with TRBJ2-7; TRBD1 matches at 10 bases. After removal of 0 bases from V and 3 bases from J, the junction contained 2 bases not matched to a gene. Germline V gene data show CDR1 as MNHEY and CDR2 as SVGAGI. This CDR3 region has 15 residues. CDR3 amino acids: CASSYSGTGVYEQYF. Here the CDR3 DNA reads TGTGCCAGCAGTTACTCCGGGACAGGGGTCTACGAGCAGTACTTC.

The rearrangement joins TRBV29-1 to TRBJ1-2; D is possibly TRBD1 (6 bases). This CDR3 contains 14 residues. Germline lookup yields CDR1 SQVTM and CDR2 ANQGSEA. The germline V and J ends were trimmed by 2 bases and 8 bases, with 18 bases remaining between them. The CDR3 DNA is TGCAGCGTTGAAAGGGCGGGCACAGGGCAGGGCTACACCTTC. This gives the protein CSVERAGTGQGYTF. Filled out from reference TRBV29-1 and TRBJ1-2, the complete variable domain reads SAVISQKPSRDICQRGTSLTIQCQVDSQVTMMFWYRQQPGQSLTLIATANQGSEATYESGFVIDKFPISRPNLTFSTLTVSNMSPEDSSIYLCSVERAGTGQGYTFGSGTRLTVV.

Here the CDR3 reads CASINGRGSTDTQYF. The CDR3 DNA sequence: TGTGCCAGCATAAACGGGAGGGGGAGCACAGATACGCAGTATTTT. The rearrangement links TRBV7-2 to TRBJ2-3, with 8 bases matching TRBD2. In germline, CDR1 is SGHTA, CDR2 FQGNSA. The CDR3 contains 15 residues. Unmatched junction bases numbered 6, after V lost 7 bases and J lost 0 bases.

This clone was observed a few times. In DNA, the CDR3 is TGCAGCGTTTCCGGGGGAACCAGCGGGAGTCACTACGAGCAGTACTTC. It yields the protein CSVSGGTSGSHYEQYF. V gene TRBV29-1 combines with J gene TRBJ2-7; TRBD2 matches 8 bases. This CDR3 has 16 residues. Trimming cost V 5 bases and J 3 bases; bases outside gene matches: 15. Germline V gene sequence: CDR1 SQVTM, CDR2 ANQGSEA.

The chain links TRBV28 to TRBJ2-7; 13 positions match TRBD2. Germline CDR1 reads MDHEN; CDR2 reads SYDVKM. V dropped 6 bases and J dropped 5; count of bases not matched to a gene: 4. The CDR3 is 14 residues long. CDR3 sequence: CASSGLAGVHEQYF. In DNA form, the CDR3 reads TGTGCCAGCAGCGGACTAGCGGGAGTCCACGAGCAGTACTTC.

V is TRBV28 and J is TRBJ2-7, with 9 bases matching TRBD1. CDR3 length equals 15 residues. Germline CDR1 reads MDHEN; CDR2 reads SYDVKM. J lost 2 bases, V lost 3 bases, and 5 bases had no gene match. CDR3 sequence reads: CASSFRDRATYEQYF. The CDR3 nucleotides are TGTGCCAGCAGTTTTCGGGACAGGGCCACCTACGAGCAGTACTTC.

This clone was seen a single time. The genes are TRBV3-1 (or the pseudogene TRBV3-2) and TRBJ1-2; 7 bases are a match to TRBD1. J was trimmed by 5 bases and V by 3 bases; bases with no gene match: 12. Germline CDR1 LGHDT, CDR2 YNNKEL (reference sequence). This CDR3 comprises 16 residues. The CDR3 region has the DNA TGTGCCAGCAGCCAGGAACATGACAGGGCTCTATATGGCTACACCTTC. Its translation: CASSQEHDRALYGYTF.

This chain links TRBV19 with TRBJ2-7; TRBD1 aligns across 12 bases. Trimming at V came to 4 bases and at J to 5 bases, leaving 9 bases not matched to a gene. The CDR3 contains 16 residues. Germline V gene data show CDR1 as LNHDA and CDR2 as SQIVND (reference sequence). The CDR3 here is CASSKTGTGGEDEQYF. The CDR3 nucleotides are TGTGCCAGTAGTAAAACCGGGACAGGGGGCGAAGACGAGCAGTACTTC. The full variable domain, in which reference TRBV19 and TRBJ2-7 provide the parts outside the CDR3, is DGGITQSPKYLFRKEGQNVTLSCEQNLNHDAMYWYRQDPGQGLRLIYYSQIVNDFQKGDIAEGYSVSREKKESFPLTVTSAQKNPTAFYLCASSKTGTGGEDEQYFGPGTRLTVT.

This clone occurred a few times. The chain has TRBV9 and TRBJ1-6, with D possibly matching TRBD1 (5 bases). The CDR3 extends over 15 amino acids. Trimming pared 4 bases from V and 7 bases from J, leaving 15 bases between. Looked up from germline, CDR1 is SGDLS and CDR2 is YYNGEE. CDR3 DNA sequence: TGTGCCAGCAGCCCCCCCGGGACTTTAAATTCACCCCTCCACTTT. This sequence encodes CASSPPGTLNSPLHF.

The chain couples TRBV10-2 to TRBJ1-2; D is possibly TRBD1 (5 bases). V was cut by 8 bases and J by 6 bases, with 19 bases left in between. The germline gives CDR1 WSHSY, CDR2 SAAADI. The CDR3 contains 14 residues. The CDR3 DNA reads TGCGCCAGCGGTCCTAGTGGAGGGGCGCATGGCTACACCTTC. It translates to CASGPSGGAHGYTF.

The chain has TRBV2 and TRBJ2-2; a possible D gene is TRBD2 (8 bases). Per the germline V gene, CDR1 is SNHLY and CDR2 is FYNNEI. Trimming took 5 bases from V and 6 from J, leaving 16 bases between them. This CDR3 comprises 15 residues. The CDR3 bases are TGTGCCAGCAGTACCGGGACAGCGGGAGCCGGGGAGCTGTTTTTT. Its translation is CASSTGTAGAGELFF. Variable domain in full (rest from reference TRBV2 and TRBJ2-2): EPEVTQTPSHQVTQMGQEVILRCVPISNHLYFYWYRQILGQKVEFLVSFYNNEISEKSEIFDDQFSVERPDGSNFTLKIRSTKLEDSAMYFCASSTGTAGAGELFFGEGSRLTVL.

This clone was counted a few times. The chain has TRBV15 and TRBJ1-6; D is possibly TRBD1 (5 bases). Trimming stripped 5 bases from V and 9 bases from J, with 11 bases between. Germline V gives CDR1 LNHNV, CDR2 YYDKDF (reference sequence). The CDR3 extends over 13 amino acids. This chain's CDR3 is CATSLQGRSPLHF. CDR3 nucleotide sequence: TGTGCCACCAGCCTGCAGGGTCGTTCACCCCTCCACTTT.

The chain links TRBV6-5 to TRBJ2-7; 9 bases match TRBD1. Germline assignment: CDR1 MNHEY and CDR2 SVGAGI. The CDR3 has 14 amino acids. V lost 10 bases, J lost 4 bases, and 11 bases stayed unmatched. DNA of the CDR3: TGTGCCACGCATATGACAGGGGGAAATTACGAGCAGTACTTC. Its protein is CATHMTGGNYEQYF.

The chain employs TRBV10-3 and TRBJ1-1; perhaps TRBD1 as D (6 bases). V was pared by 5 bases and J by 4 bases, with 11 bases between. This CDR3 contains 13 residues. Germline V gives CDR1 ENHRY, CDR2 SYGVKD. The CDR3 loop reads CAISNREGTEAFF. CDR3 coding DNA: TGTGCCATCAGTAACAGGGAGGGCACTGAAGCTTTCTTT.

The V and J genes are TRBV7-2 and TRBJ2-7; 7 bases are shared with TRBD2. Germline loops: CDR1 SGHTA, CDR2 FQGNSA. The CDR3 consists of 17 residues. J lost 1 base, V lost 5 bases, and 14 bases had no gene match. CDR3 sequence: CASSPSGVAGFSYEQYF. The CDR3 region has the DNA TGTGCCAGCAGCCCTTCCGGGGTAGCGGGCTTTTCCTACGAGCAGTACTTC. The whole variable domain, filled in from reference TRBV7-2 and TRBJ2-7, reads GAGVSQSPSNKVTEKGKDVELRCDPISGHTALYWYRQSLGQGLEFLIYFQGNSAPDKSGLPSDRFSAERTGGSVSTLTIQRTQQEDSAVYLCASSPSGVAGFSYEQYFGPGTRLTVT.

This clone was observed a few times. This rearrangement joins TRBV25-1 to TRBJ1-1; D gene unclear. V was pared by 2 bases and J by 6 bases, with 10 bases between. CDR3 length: 13 amino acids. The V gene's germline CDR1 is MGHDK and CDR2 SYGVNS. The DNA of the CDR3 is TGTGCCAGCAGTGAAATCAGTAAACCTGAAGCTTTCTTT. Translated, it gives CASSEISKPEAFF. The variable domain in full, completed from reference TRBV25-1 and TRBJ1-1, reads EADIYQTPRYLVIGTGKKITLECSQTMGHDKMYWYQQDPGMELHLIHYSYGVNSTEKGDLSSESTVSRIRTEHFPLTLESARPSHTSQYLCASSEISKPEAFFGQGTRLTVV.

V and J are TRBV29-1 and TRBJ1-2; D may be TRBD1 (5 bases). V lost 6 bases, J lost 0 bases, and 8 bases lay in between. The germline V gene encodes CDR1 SQVTM and CDR2 ANQGSEA. This CDR3 is built from 12 residues. This chain's CDR3 is CSVGGSNYGYTF. Written as DNA, the CDR3 is TGCAGCGTGGGGGGATCTAACTATGGCTACACCTTC.

The gene calls are TRBV10-2 and TRBJ1-1, with D unresolved. Germline CDR1 and CDR2: WSHSY and SAAADI. Between the trimmed V and J ends, which lost 3 bases and 7 bases, there was a span of 12 bases. The CDR3 spans 13 residues. DNA of the CDR3: TGCGCCAGCAGTGAAGTAAGTGGCGGTGAAGCTTTCTTT. Translating it yields CASSEVSGGEAFF.

The V and J genes are TRBV7-9 and TRBJ2-7, with 12 nucleotides matching TRBD2. CDR1 is SEHNR, CDR2 FQNEAQ, per germline (reference sequence). The CDR3 is 18 amino acids. With 5 bases clipped from V and 4 bases from J, the junction kept 15 bases outside the gene matches. The CDR3 loop reads CASSGPLAGGPRGYEQYF. CDR3 nucleotides: TGTGCCAGCAGCGGTCCTCTAGCGGGAGGGCCTAGAGGTTACGAGCAGTACTTC. The whole variable domain, remainder taken from reference TRBV7-9 and TRBJ2-7, is DTGVSQNPRHKITKRGQNVTFRCDPISEHNRLYWYRQTLGQGPEFLTYFQNEAQLEKSRLLSDRFSAERPKGSFSTLEIQRTEQGDSAMYLCASSGPLAGGPRGYEQYFGPGTRLTVT.

The rearrangement links TRBV6-5 to TRBJ1-1; 7 bases agree with TRBD1. Germline V gene lookup returns CDR1 MNHEY and CDR2 SVGAGI. J was trimmed by 11 bases and V by 6 bases; bases with no gene match: 12. The length of the CDR3 is 13 residues. CDR3 loop: CASRTPSDRVAFF. The CDR3 DNA sequence: TGTGCCAGCAGAACCCCTTCTGACAGGGTGGCTTTCTTT.